This entry lists 12 T cell receptor beta chains sequenced from one sample in a study of response to subunit inactivated influenza vaccine. MiXCR was run by TCRdb on the RT-PCR reads, yielding one entry per CDR3 protein. The sample includes about half a million distinct CDR3 sequences, approximately 7.6% of them seen just once. The sample consisted of PBMCs from blood, taken roughly 24 months after vaccination. Receptors originate from a man aged 45 to 70 who received an inactivated influenza vaccine.

This clonotype was counted at least ten times. The J gene is TRBJ2-3, the V gene TRBV5-1, with TRBD1 matching over 7 bases. The CDR3 is 14 residues long. Germline-derived CDR1 and CDR2 are SGHRS and YFSETQ. Trimming at V came to 7 bases and at J to 2 bases, leaving 7 bases not matched to a gene. CDR3 nucleotide sequence: TGCGCCAGCCGAAGACAGGGAAACACAGATACGCAGTATTTT. Amino acid sequence: CASRRQGNTDTQYF. The whole variable domain, remainder taken from reference TRBV5-1 and TRBJ2-3, is KAGVTQTPRYLIKTRGQQVTLSCSPISGHRSVSWYQQTPGQGLQFLFEYFSETQRNKGNFPGRFSGRQFSNSRSEMNVSTLELGDSALYLCASRRQGNTDTQYFGPGTRLTVL.

This clonotype was counted at least ten times. The chain is built from TRBV12-3 or TRBV12-4 and TRBJ1-4, with 8 bases lining up with TRBD1. The CDR3 is made up of 16 amino acids. Trimming took 3 bases from V and 8 from J; bases not matched to a gene: 11. Here the CDR3 reads CASSFRQGRFGEKLFF. Written as DNA, the CDR3 is TGTGCCAGCAGTTTCAGACAGGGGAGATTCGGCGAAAAACTGTTTTTT.

The chain employs TRBV6-2 or TRBV6-3 and TRBJ1-1; 7 bases fit TRBD1. CDR1 is MNHEY and CDR2 is SVGEGT in the germline V gene. V shed 6 bases, J shed 2 bases, and the junction held 9 bases outside the gene matches. The CDR3 is 15 amino acids. The CDR3 bases are TGTGCCAGCAGACTCTCATACAGGGGAAACACTGAAGCTTTCTTT. This sequence encodes CASRLSYRGNTEAFF.

This clonotype has a handful of counts. This chain links TRBV19 with TRBJ1-1; D gene unclear. V lost 6 bases and J 2 bases, leaving 13 bases between the germline ends. The CDR3 sequence is 14 residues long. CDR1 and CDR2 from the germline V gene are LNHDA and SQIVND (reference sequence). The CDR3 loop reads CASREYGGNTEAFF. As DNA, the CDR3 is TGTGCCAGTAGGGAATACGGCGGAAACACTGAAGCTTTCTTT.

This clonotype came up many times. V gene TRBV2 combines with J gene TRBJ1-5, with D uncertain. The V end was cut by 7 bases, the J end by 3 bases, with 10 bases between. The CDR3 is 13 amino acids. The V gene's germline CDR1 is SNHLY and CDR2 FYNNEI. CDR3 DNA: TGTGCCAGCACCCCGGGGTCCAATCAGCCCCAGCATTTT. Its protein product is CASTPGSNQPQHF.

V usage is TRBV29-1 and J usage is TRBJ1-1, with D unclear. The CDR3 has 15 amino acids. The V gene lost 7 bases and the J gene lost 3 bases, with 21 bases spanning the gap. The germline V gene has CDR1 SQVTM and CDR2 ANQGSEA. The chain's CDR3 is CSGSRWADLDTEAFF. The DNA of the CDR3 is TGCAGCGGGTCACGTTGGGCGGACCTGGACACTGAAGCTTTCTTT.

This clonotype was seen more than once but under ten times. The genes are TRBV30 and TRBJ2-2; possibly TRBD2 for D (5 bases). This CDR3 spans 16 amino acids. V was trimmed by 0 bases and J by 2 bases, leaving 13 bases between them. CDR1 and CDR2 (germline): GTSNPN, SVGIG (reference sequence). The CDR3, as DNA: TGTGCCTGGAGTGTACTGGGGAGTCTAAACACCGGGGAGCTGTTTTTT. Its protein is CAWSVLGSLNTGELFF.

This clonotype occurred many times. This rearrangement joins TRBV4-2 to TRBJ2-3; no clear D. The ends were cut back, 3 bases at V and 2 bases at J, with 15 bases in the middle. This CDR3 comprises 16 residues. Germline lookup yields CDR1 LGHNA and CDR2 YNFKEQ. CDR3 amino acids: CASSQAGTDITDTQYF. CDR3 nucleotide sequence: TGTGCCAGCAGCCAGGCCGGTACGGATATCACAGATACGCAGTATTTT.

This clonotype has ten or more counts. The rearrangement links TRBV28 to TRBJ1-5, with 7 bases aligning to TRBD1. The CDR3 sequence is 16 residues long. The V and J ends lost 5 bases and 0 bases, in that order; junction bases with no gene match: 7. Germline V lookup: CDR1 MDHEN, CDR2 SYDVKM. CDR3: CASSLRGDGSNQPQHF. The CDR3 coding sequence is TGTGCCAGCAGTCTCAGGGGGGACGGTAGCAATCAGCCCCAGCATTTT.

The chain joins TRBV7-2 to TRBJ1-5; the D is unclear. Deletions cut 5 bases from V and 4 bases from J, with 15 bases between. CDR3 length equals 15 residues. Per the germline V gene, CDR1 is SGHTA and CDR2 is FQGNSA. Here the CDR3 DNA reads TGTGCCAGCAGCCCAATGGCCGGGGAGAATCAGCCCCAGCATTTT. This gives the protein CASSPMAGENQPQHF.

This sequence joins TRBV5-1 and TRBJ2-3, with a weak D call TRBD2 (6 bases). V was clipped by 3 bases and J by 4 bases, with 21 bases between them. Germline lookup yields CDR1 SGHRS and CDR2 YFSETQ. The CDR3 is 17 residues long. This chain's CDR3 is CASSSFRQLAGSDTQYF. As DNA, the CDR3 is TGCGCCAGCAGCTCGTTCCGGCAGCTGGCGGGGTCAGATACGCAGTATTTT. Using reference TRBV5-1 and TRBJ2-3 for the parts outside the CDR3, the full variable domain is KAGVTQTPRYLIKTRGQQVTLSCSPISGHRSVSWYQQTPGQGLQFLFEYFSETQRNKGNFPGRFSGRQFSNSRSEMNVSTLELGDSALYLCASSSFRQLAGSDTQYFGPGTRLTVL.

The V and J genes are TRBV5-1 and TRBJ2-5; weak D call: TRBD2 (6 bases). V dropped 5 bases and J dropped 2 bases, with 19 bases sitting between them. CDR3 length: 16 amino acids. Germline CDR1 and CDR2: SGHRS and YFSETQ. The CDR3 sequence: CASSQKTSFGQETQYF. Here the CDR3 DNA reads TGCGCCAGCAGTCAGAAGACTAGTTTCGGGCAAGAGACCCAGTACTTC.